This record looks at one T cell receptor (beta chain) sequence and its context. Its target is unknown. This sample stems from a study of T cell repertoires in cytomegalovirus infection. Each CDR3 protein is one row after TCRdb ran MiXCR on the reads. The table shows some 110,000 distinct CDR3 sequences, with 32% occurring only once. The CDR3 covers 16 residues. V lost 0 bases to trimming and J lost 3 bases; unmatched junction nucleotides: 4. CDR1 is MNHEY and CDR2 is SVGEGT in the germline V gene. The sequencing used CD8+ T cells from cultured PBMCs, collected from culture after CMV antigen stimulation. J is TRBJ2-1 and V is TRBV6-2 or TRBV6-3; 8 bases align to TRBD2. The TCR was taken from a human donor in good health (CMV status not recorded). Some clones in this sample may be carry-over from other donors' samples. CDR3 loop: CASSYSSSGDYNEQFF. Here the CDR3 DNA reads TGTGCCAGCAGTTACTCGAGTAGCGGGGACTACAATGAGCAGTTCTTC.